This record looks at one T cell receptor beta chain sequence and its context. These data are taken from a study of CD8+ T cells in alopecia areata. Extraction and reverse transcription of RNA yielded cDNA as the sequencing template. The assay was immunoSEQ multiplex PCR, and TCRdb's table has in-frame clones only and misses some. Here the sample spans approximately 280,000 clones, roughly 60% being singletons. The treatment denotes: oral pan-JAK inhibitor, 5-10 mg twice daily. With V trimmed by 2 bases and J by 7 bases, 7 bases remained unmatched. CDR3 length: 15 residues. Germline V gives CDR1 MNHEY, CDR2 SVGAGI.

The V gene is TRBV6-5, the J gene TRBJ2-4; 8 bases agree with TRBD1. This receptor was identified in a human donor with alopecia areata. Material: CD4+ T cells sorted from blood, obtained at week 24, from a patient treated with tofacitinib. The CDR3 DNA is TGTGCCAGCAGTTACACTTCAGGGGGCTTGAACATTCAGTACTTC. It yields the protein CASSYTSGGLNIQYF.